This T cell receptor beta chain is from a study of cytomegalovirus exposure and HLA in healthy donors (dated by TCRdb to 2015 to 2018). Describing the broader study: According to an earlier analysis of 587 of the donors, 150 million to 200 million T cells yielded some 120 million unique TCR beta sequences and around 300 Gb of sequence data. An early release covering about 600 HLA-typed donors comprised approximately 300 gigabases of sequencing data and around 80 million unique TCR sequences. Of the approximately 400 genotyped donors, approximately 80% fell in the genetic ancestry cluster associated with self-reported Caucasian donors. The study aimed to test whether signatures of past pathogen exposure could be identified by cataloging public T cell receptors. The T cell repertoires of 700 or so subjects were profiled by immunosequencing and related to cytomegalovirus serostatus. Along with the approximately 700-subject first cohort, a separate validation cohort of more than 90 different subjects was used. To predict cytomegalovirus infection status, the study combined high-throughput TCR immunosequencing, statistical association of individual TCRs with disease status, and machine learning. To study patterns of TCR occurrence, a later analysis re-analyzed previously published TCR beta repertoires from 600 to 750 donors and added high-resolution HLA genotyping. Rather than using new phenotypic data, the later analysis identified candidate immune exposures from TCR beta sequences and from how often those sequences occurred across donors. In an earlier analysis of 500 to 650 of the donors, high-throughput TCR beta sequencing was used to judge whether each TCR beta V gene segment behaved as functional or pseudogenic. Donor age, sex, ethnicity and CMV serostatus were compiled alongside the repertoire data. Genome-wide SNP genotypes for about three fifths of the roughly 700 donors were used in a later genetic analysis, which treated that subset as a discovery cohort. Every repertoire in the discovery cohort had been generated on one and the same sequencing platform. Both class I and class II loci were covered by HLA typing, at four-digit resolution. The number of typed donors differed by locus: about 629-640 for A, B, C, DRB1 and DQB1; 522 for DQA1; around 580 for DPA1; and some 430 for DPB1. Five DR-DQ haplotypes were handled as single units for association and clustering, since linkage in the cohort was strong. Among roughly 400 genotyped donors of the cohort, an average of approximately 240,000 unique TCR beta nucleotide sequences were sequenced per donor, roughly 20% of them non-productive.

Libraries were prepared through the immunoSEQ multiplex PCR assay. For the multiplex PCR, a mixture combining 60 forward primers for TCR Vbeta segments and 13 reverse primers for TCR Jbeta segments was used. The CDR3 region of rearranged TCR beta genes was amplified from genomic DNA by a multiplex PCR assay. The amplified TCR beta libraries were sequenced on the Illumina HiSeq System as 87-base-pair reads. In the source study's methods: A later analysis counted about 80 million unique TCR beta chains across the 700 or so repertoires, and some 12 million of these chains were shared by at least two donors. To remove PCR and sequencing errors, raw reads were error-corrected and collapsed into unique sequences using a nearest-neighbor algorithm that merged closely related sequences. CDR3 sequences were aligned to IMGT reference sequences to assign V, D and J gene segments. Each retained sequence needed at least a six-nucleotide match to both a V gene segment and a J gene segment. A rearrangement was called productive if the CDR3 had no stop codons and remained in frame with V and J, and every other rearrangement was called non-productive. Following IMGT convention, CDR3 was defined as the stretch from the second conserved V-encoded cysteine to the conserved J-encoded phenylalanine. In an earlier analysis of around 570 of the donors, sequences lacking an unambiguous match to a single V gene segment were excluded. An earlier analysis of just under 600 of the donors called V segments functional above 56.7% productive rearrangements and segregating when the between-donor standard deviation exceeded 5%. To diagnose cytomegalovirus status from the catalog of TCR beta chain sequences, a statistical classification framework was built. In a later analysis, TCR nucleotide sequences were compared against IMGT/GENE-DB human TR gene sequences so that V and J genes could be assigned. In a later analysis, CDR3 sequences and most-parsimonious VDJ recombination scenarios were assigned using the TCRdist pipeline. A later analysis defined each TCR beta chain by its CDR3 amino acid sequence plus V-gene family, and excluded reads lacking a unique V-gene family. A later analysis removed roughly 590 highly shared, low-generation-probability nucleotide sequences to deal with suspected cross-contamination and a sequencing artifact. For each public chain, a later analysis derived a clonal expansion index from normalized ranks of inferred template counts within each repertoire. In a later analysis, generation probabilities were computed with a VDJ recombination model fitted to out-of-frame rearrangements, and the resulting probabilities were checked against IGoR. In a later analysis, hypergeometric tests were used to score TCR-TCR, TCR-HLA and TCR-CMV co-occurrence, with a repertoire-size bias correction applied to TCR pairs. False discovery rates were estimated in a later analysis by permuting HLA or CMV assignments 20 times. A later analysis grouped co-occurring TCRs with DBSCAN, adding TCRdist sequence similarity when clustering within HLA-allele-positive subsets. Repertoires with fewer than 30,000 or more than 120,000 public chains, plus five repertoires with anomalous nucleotide sharing, were excluded from co-occurrence clustering. Sourced from immuneACCESS, this table was stored by TCRdb with only in-frame sequences that have V and J called. A share of the clones is absent; for the studies checked, an unresolved V gene accounts for under half, and the remainder has no known explanation. That table gives V, J and clone size, and the DNA gave D and trimming. The sample data list under 200,000 clones, and more than 75% of these were observed just once. Jointly, the top ten make up over 1.2% of the sample.

V is clipped by 4 bases and J by 3 bases, and the sequence between their germline boundaries is 16 bases long. CDR1 is given as SGHRS and CDR2 as YFSETQ, both from the germline V gene. The CDR3 sequence holds 15 residues, the cysteine and phenylalanine included. Of all the DNA, just the CDR3 is kept, 45 bases in frame from base 1. The cohort consisted of hundreds of healthy bone marrow donors. All cohort members were sampled while nominally healthy, although unrecorded immune exposures were likely present. The donor tested CMV seropositive, placing the donor among the approximately 290 seropositive members of the cohort. Each donor provided a peripheral blood sample, and peripheral blood mononuclear cells were used for TCR beta sequencing. The Qiagen DNeasy Blood Extraction Kit was used to extract genomic DNA from the blood cell samples. This clone was counted only a few times. The clone's antigen remains unknown. No per-base quality is available; no much larger clone lies one base away.

The paper's findings and limits, for the study overall: An earlier analysis of several hundred of the donors showed that most TCR beta V segments appeared in productive rearrangements either about 90% or about 30% of the time, which broadly matched IMGT annotations. In a later analysis, most CMV-associated TCR beta chains were found to appear HLA-restricted, with HLA associations seemingly driven largely by CMV exposure. According to the authors, the approach could potentially be generalized to other disease states and immunological phenotypes. In vitro tests confirmed that a few of the cytomegalovirus-associated TCR beta chains recognize cytomegalovirus antigens. In a later genetic analysis, fewer N-insertions in productive TCRs were reported among donors in an Asian-associated ancestry cluster than the approximately 710-donor mean. Strong co-occurrence of HLA alleles, especially DR and DQ, made assigning TCR associations to individual alleles difficult. A later analysis associated roughly 17,000 TCR beta sequences with specific HLA alleles at a false discovery rate of 0.05. A cluster of highly shared sequence variants was judged likely to be a technical artifact of the sequencing pipeline. A later genetic analysis associated a missense DCLRE1C variant with V-gene and J-gene trimming of TCR beta chains, and an independent cohort replicated the association. A total of 150 or so TCR beta chains were listed by the study as associated with cytomegalovirus. Because some donors lacked HLA typing at each locus, the association tests relied only on the typed subset. Linkage disequilibrium might explain the correlated functional status among segregating V segments, but an unknown experimental factor could not be excluded. Because counts were too low, some 17 rarely observed V segments, including chromosome 9 orphons, were excluded from the earlier analysis of about 500 of the donors. For the cohort, immune exposure information was limited to CMV serostatus. In a later analysis, the rate of TCR association differed among HLA loci, with DRB1 alleles having the most associated TCRs and HLA-C alleles having the fewest. In both the original and validation cohorts, the classifier was reported to diagnose cytomegalovirus status with high specificity and sensitivity. While some public TCRs were present in many individuals, most TCR sequences turned up only very rarely across donors. According to a later analysis, parvovirus B19, influenza, CMV and Epstein-Barr virus appeared linked to several top co-occurrence clusters. In this cohort, only TCR beta chains were sequenced, and detectable features were limited by the absence of alpha or paired-chain data. Roughly uniform sequencing depth across donors was assumed in presence/absence analyses, although this assumption may not hold. A further reported finding was that TCR beta sequences accurately predicted the HLA-A and HLA-B alleles for most subjects in the first cohort. Because the 87-base-pair reads could not distinguish some IMGT-functional V segments, including TRBV6-2 and TRBV6-3, those segments were excluded. In a later analysis, HLA-associated TCR beta chains were found to be more clonally expanded and to have lower generation probabilities than equally common non-associated chains.

The sequencing input was PBMCs. The V and J segments used are TRBV5-1 and TRBJ1-1; the D gene is perhaps TRBD1, from 5 matching bases. This TCR came from a girl aged 10-17 years in good health and CMV-seropositive. DNA sequence: TGCGCCAGCAGCCAGAGACAGCCTGGCCACACTGAAGCTTTCTTT. This yields the protein CASSQRQPGHTEAFF.